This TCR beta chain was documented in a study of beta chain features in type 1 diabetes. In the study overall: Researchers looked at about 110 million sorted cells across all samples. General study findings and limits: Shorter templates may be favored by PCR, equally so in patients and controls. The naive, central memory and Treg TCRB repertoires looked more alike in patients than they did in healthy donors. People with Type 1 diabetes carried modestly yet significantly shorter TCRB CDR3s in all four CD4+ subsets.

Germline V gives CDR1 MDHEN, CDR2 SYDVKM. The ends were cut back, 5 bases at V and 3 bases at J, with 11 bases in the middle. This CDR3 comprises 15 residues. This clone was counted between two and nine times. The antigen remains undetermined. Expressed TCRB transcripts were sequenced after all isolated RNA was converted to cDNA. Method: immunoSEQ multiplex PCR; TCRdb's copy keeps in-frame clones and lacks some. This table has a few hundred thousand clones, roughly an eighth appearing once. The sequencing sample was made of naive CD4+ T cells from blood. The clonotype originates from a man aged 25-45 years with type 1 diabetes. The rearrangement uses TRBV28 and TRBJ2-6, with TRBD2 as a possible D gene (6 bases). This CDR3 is CASSLPSDGANVLTF. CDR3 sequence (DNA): TGTGCCAGCAGTCTCCCTAGCGATGGGGCCAACGTCCTGACTTTC.